This note documents a single TCR beta chain sequence. This specimen belongs to a study of OX40 agonist ivuxolimab in advanced cancers. Per germline, CDR1 SGHRS and CDR2 YFSETQ. The CDR3 length is 13 residues. Trimming stripped 4 bases from V and 7 bases from J, with 12 bases between. Here immunoSEQ multiplex PCR was the method, and the copy in TCRdb shows in-frame clones only, minus some. Of about 90,000 clones listed, roughly 90% are singletons. Sequenced material: CD4+ or CD8+ T cells sorted from blood, taken in a trial of the OX40 agonist ivuxolimab. This TCR derives from an adult with an advanced solid tumor such as melanoma, head and neck, liver or kidney cancer. V usage is TRBV5-1 and J usage is TRBJ2-1, with a weak D call TRBD1 (7 bases). The CDR3 reads CASSESGGNEQFF. DNA of the CDR3: TGCGCCAGCAGCGAGTCAGGGGGGAATGAGCAGTTCTTC.